Sequencing of this T cell receptor (beta chain) was carried out in a study of response to subunit inactivated influenza vaccine (dated by TCRdb to the late 2010s). For the study in its entirety: Deep quantitative T cell receptor repertoire profiling was used in the study to track responses to a trivalent subunit inactivated influenza vaccine. Beyond this particular receptor, the publication reports: According to the authors, only a limited number of new T cells may be recruited by each seasonal influenza vaccination.

Receptor libraries were prepared by RT-PCR. Reads for this sample came from an Illumina HiSeq 2500. TCRdb handled the public reads itself, with Q25 trimming in fastp and clone calling in MiXCR, and kept productive beta chains. For every CDR3 protein sequence, its rows merge into one entry that carries the most common genes and DNA. The sample table holds more than 400,000 distinct CDR3 sequences, of which approximately 7.7% were seen once. The top ten clonotypes cover around 12% of the sample. Concerning this clonotype: Its specific antigen is unknown. No much larger clonotype is one base removed from it; base qualities were not supplied.

V lost 0 bases and J lost 0 bases; the stretch between them is 10 bases long. From the germline V gene, CDR1 is SGDLS and CDR2 is YYNGEE. The CDR3 starts with the cysteine, ends with the phenylalanine, and has 15 residues. CDR3 DNA is the only sequence kept; it has 45 bases, read in frame from the first base. The input for sequencing was PBMCs from blood, taken 23 to 25 months after vaccination. The rearranged segments are TRBV9 and TRBJ2-7; the D segment could be TRBD1, given 5 matching bases. The TCR comes from a man between 50 and 69 years old who received an inactivated influenza vaccine. Donor details come from another sample of the same person, matched by shared clones. For the CDR3, the sequence is CASSVVGDSSYEQYF. The bases are TGTGCCAGCAGCGTAGTAGGAGACAGCTCCTACGAGCAGTACTTC.